This T cell receptor (beta chain) was identified during a study of Graves' ophthalmopathy and Graves' hyperthyroidism (dated by TCRdb to the late 2010s). As for the study more broadly: Peripheral blood was collected at initial diagnosis, prior to any treatment. TCR beta repertoire signatures were used to distinguish Graves' ophthalmopathy from Graves' hyperthyroidism and to predict progression to ophthalmopathy. In total, 135 blood samples were TCR-sequenced: 43 ophthalmopathy, about 75 hyperthyroidism and about 17 hyperthyroidism-to-ophthalmopathy patients. To explore V-J signatures distinguishing ophthalmopathy from hyperthyroidism, a discovery set of some 100 patients (around 44 ophthalmopathy, 55 to 60 stable hyperthyroidism) was enrolled. The independent validation cohort included 18 to 20 hyperthyroidism patients plus 17 patients who later progressed from hyperthyroidism to ophthalmopathy. In over 5 hyperthyroidism patients, the T-cell repertoire of thyroid tissue was compared with the T-cell repertoire of blood. After sampling, hyperthyroidism patients received methimazole starting at 30 mg daily, and ophthalmopathy patients received high-dose intravenous methylprednisolone. For training and testing, the approximately 92 patients in the discovery cohort were randomly divided in a 7:3 ratio.

At least ten counts were recorded for this clonotype. The antigen it binds to is not known. No base qualities exist here, and no much larger clone lies one base off it. Ophthalmopathy patients had moderately to severely active disease, Clinical Activity Score of at least 3, NOSPECS grade of at least 4, and disease duration under 3 months. Patients with other autoimmune diseases, uncontrolled infections, pregnancy or lactation were excluded from the study. Diagnosis relied on clinical symptoms, serum thyroxine, TRAb, thyroid ultrasound and orbital computed tomography. PBMCs were isolated from 7.5 to 10 ml of fresh peripheral blood by Ficoll-Paque density gradient centrifugation. Trizol reagent was used to extract the total RNA, and its quality was then checked on an Agilent 2100 Bioanalyzer. General conclusions and limits of the study: Ophthalmopathy was separated from stable hyperthyroidism by the 13-signature model with roughly 87% sensitivity and 81% to 84% specificity in cross-validation and with 80%/75% in the test set. Most expanded thyroid clonotypes with a frequency above 0.001 also appeared in blood, which suggests that blood repertoires may reflect the immune response in the thyroid. No statistical method was used to set the sample size in advance, and the investigators knew which group each participant was assigned to. In validation, the model predicted ophthalmopathy progression with more than 70% sensitivity and roughly 72% specificity; roughly eleven predicted patients were CT-confirmed with GO in a median of approximately six months.

The CDR3, cysteine through phenylalanine, is 13 amino acids long. Only the CDR3 portion is preserved as DNA: 39 bases, with reading frame beginning at the first base. V was cut back by 3 bases and J by 3 bases, leaving a gap of 8 bases between them. As encoded in the germline V gene, CDR1 is KGHDR while CDR2 is SFDVKD. For repertoire sequencing, the TCR beta CDR3 regions were amplified from RNA transcripts. The first round of RT-PCR was done with HTBI primers and the Qiagen OneStep RT-PCR kit, and was followed by a second round of multiplex PCR, then size selection and purification. The libraries underwent paired-end sequencing with 100 bp reads on an Illumina HiSeq2000. The authors' pipeline ran thus. SOAPnuke was used to process the reads, removing any read that contained adapters or uncalled bases, had a mean Phred below 15, or lacked an exact match to the constant primer or identifier. High-quality paired reads were merged with COPE v1.2.5. Each unique nucleotide sequence was treated as a clonotype, and MiTCR v1.1 was used to align the clonotypes to the IMGT TRB V, D and J references. The analysis was limited to V-J combinations with a frequency above 0.0001, which together covered more than 99% of repertoires. For each V-J combination, a TCR clonal expansion and chaos score was defined as F50 clonal expansion divided by the chaos observed in the TCRdist matrix. Features were reduced by Welch's t-statistics and random forest to around 13 V-J combinations, which fed a naive Bayes classifier. Thyroid-blood repertoire similarity was quantified with the Morisita-Horn index. Starting from the raw public reads, TCRdb applied fastp trimming at Q25, assembled clones with MiXCR and retained in-frame beta chains. Entries that share a CDR3 protein sequence are merged under the most common genes and DNA. TCRdb, rather than the study authors, made the V and J calls. The sample includes hundreds of thousands of distinct CDR3 sequences, with about an eighth observed a single time. The ten largest clonotypes hold roughly 10% of the sample.

Recombination linked TRBV24-1 to TRBJ2-7, with the identity of the D gene unclear. The clonotype comes from a woman aged 25 to 45 with Graves' ophthalmopathy. Donor details come from another sample of the same person, matched by shared clones. Input material: blood. This receptor carries the CDR3 CATSDPSDYEQYF. The DNA reads TGTGCCACCAGTGATCCCAGCGACTACGAGCAGTACTTC.